These T cell receptor beta chains were read from a single sample in a study of cytotoxic CD8 clonotypes in ibrutinib-treated CLL. The repertoire was sequenced with immunoSEQ multiplex PCR; TCRdb's copy has only in-frame clones and lacks some. The sample includes approximately 100,000 clones, approximately 58% of them seen just once. Sequencing used PBMCs, obtained after 24 months of ibrutinib treatment. The receptors were sampled from a human donor with chronic lymphocytic leukemia. Each CDR3 is given with its conserved first and last residue. The D gene is left open where the match is weak. Clone size is given for some rows only: seen once, a few or many times, or a class if the clone is expanded.

>few|TRBJ1-5|TRBD1|TRBV5-1
CASSLEGQAGGQPQHF
TGCGCCAGCAGCTTGGAGGGACAGGCGGGGGGTCAGCCCCAGCATTTT
>-|TRBJ2-2|TRBD1|TRBV29-1
CSANGQGDTGELFF
TGCAGCGCCAATGGACAGGGAGACACCGGGGAGCTGTTTTTT
>-|TRBJ1-1|-|TRBV6-6
CASSRTTNTEAFF
TGTGCCAGCAGCCGGACAACTAACACTGAAGCTTTCTTT
>-|TRBJ2-3|TRBD1|TRBV6-6
CASQGTGGKADTQYF
TGTGCCAGCCAGGGGACAGGGGGCAAGGCAGATACGCAGTATTTT
>-|TRBJ1-2|-|TRBV10-3
CAISDRGDTSNYGYTF
TGTGCCATCAGTGACCGAGGGGACACCTCTAACTATGGCTACACCTTC
>-|TRBJ2-1|-|TRBV7-2
CASSRAPRGVADEQFF
TGTGCCAGCAGCCGCGCCCCGCGAGGGGTTGCGGATGAGCAGTTCTTC
>many|TRBJ2-5|TRBD2|TRBV7-2
CASSALAGGQETQYF
TGTGCCAGCAGCGCCCTAGCGGGGGGCCAAGAGACCCAGTACTTC
>-|TRBJ2-7|TRBD1|TRBV14
CASSQGGQGERQYF
TGTGCCAGCAGCCAAGGAGGACAGGGGGAAAGGCAGTACTTC
>-|TRBJ1-5|TRBD1|TRBV6-5
CASSYGRGRGQPQHF
TGTGCCAGCAGTTACGGTAGGGGGCGCGGGCAGCCCCAGCATTTT
>-|TRBJ1-3|-|TRBV5-1
CASSPAGAENTIYF
TGCGCCAGCAGCCCGGCTGGGGCGGAAAACACCATATATTTT
>-|TRBJ2-5|-|TRBV7-3
CASSLGGGLQETQYF
TGTGCCAGCAGCTTAGGCGGGGGCCTTCAAGAGACCCAGTACTTC
>-|TRBJ2-1|TRBD1|TRBV29-1
CSIGTGVYNEQFF
TGCAGCATTGGGACAGGAGTCTACAATGAGCAGTTCTTC
>-|TRBJ1-1|TRBD1|TRBV7-9
CASSPGQDTEAFF
TGTGCCAGCAGCCCCGGACAGGACACTGAAGCTTTCTTT
>few|TRBJ2-1|TRBD1|TRBV9
CASSVGGGTGENEQFF
TGTGCCAGCAGCGTAGGAGGGGGGACAGGGGAGAATGAGCAGTTCTTC
>-|TRBJ1-6|-|TRBV5-1
CASSLGGSYNSPLHF
TGCGCCAGCAGCTTGGGGGGCTCCTATAATTCACCCCTCCACTTT
>-|TRBJ1-5|-|TRBV19
CASTNRDQPQHF
TGTGCCAGCACCAACAGGGATCAGCCCCAGCATTTT
>-|TRBJ2-5|-|TRBV29-1
CSVGGEETQYF
TGCAGCGTTGGGGGGGAAGAGACCCAGTACTTC
>few|TRBJ1-2|-|TRBV25-1
CASSVPGGYGYTF
TGTGCCAGCAGTGTACCGGGAGGGTATGGCTACACCTTC
>-|TRBJ2-3|-|TRBV20-1
CSASLGDTQYF
TGCAGTGCTAGTTTAGGAGATACGCAGTATTTT
>few|TRBJ2-5|TRBD2|TRBV2
CASSGTSGYQETQYF
TGTGCCAGCAGCGGGACTAGCGGGTATCAAGAGACCCAGTACTTC
>-|TRBJ2-1|-|TRBV15
CATSRATTLPFEQFF
TGTGCCACCAGCAGAGCGACGACTTTGCCCTTTGAGCAGTTCTTC
>-|TRBJ2-3|-|TRBV19
CASSPTVQGTDTQYF
TGTGCCAGTAGCCCAACGGTCCAGGGCACAGATACGCAGTATTTT
>-|TRBJ2-6|-|TRBV28
CASSLGGIAGANVLTF
TGTGCCAGCAGTTTAGGAGGGATAGCTGGGGCCAACGTCCTGACTTTC
>-|TRBJ2-3|TRBD1|TRBV6-5
CASRQGAEDTQYF
TGTGCCAGTCGACAGGGGGCGGAAGATACGCAGTATTTT
>-|TRBJ2-3|-|TRBV7-8
CASSFFGDQADTQYF
TGTGCCAGCAGCTTTTTCGGGGACCAGGCAGATACGCAGTATTTT
>-|TRBJ1-2|-|TRBV30
CAWTGRAEYGYTF
TGTGCCTGGACGGGGAGGGCGGAGTATGGCTACACCTTC
>-|TRBJ1-2|-|TRBV6-6
CASSNRPYGYTF
TGTGCCAGCAGCAACAGACCCTATGGCTACACCTTC
>once|TRBJ2-7|-|TRBV11-3
CASEDGEFYEQYF
TGTGCCAGCGAGGATGGGGAGTTCTACGAGCAGTACTTC
>many|TRBJ2-6|-|TRBV5-1
CASQDGNSGANVLTF
TGCGCCAGCCAGGACGGGAACTCTGGGGCCAACGTCCTGACTTTC
>-|TRBJ2-1|-|TRBV19
CASSPFGTYSSYNEQFF
TGTGCCAGTAGTCCCTTCGGTACATACAGCTCCTACAATGAGCAGTTCTTC
>-|TRBJ1-5|-|TRBV5-6
CASSLGRGNQPQHF
TGTGCCAGCAGCTTGGGGAGGGGCAATCAGCCCCAGCATTTT
>once|TRBJ2-1|-|TRBV9
CATALDSYNEQFF
TGTGCCACCGCATTGGACTCCTACAATGAGCAGTTCTTC
>few|TRBJ2-7|-|TRBV7-2
CASSSKGVGEQYF
TGTGCCAGCAGCTCAAAAGGGGTAGGCGAGCAGTACTTC
>few|TRBJ1-6|-|TRBV5-1
CASSLRDSYNSPLHF
TGCGCCAGCAGCCTCCGGGACTCCTATAATTCACCCCTCCACTTT
>-|TRBJ1-1|-|TRBV7-9
CASSRKDGNTEAFF
TGTGCCAGCAGCCGTAAAGACGGGAACACTGAAGCTTTCTTT
>-|TRBJ2-3|TRBD2|TRBV28
CASSPWGLAGITDTQYF
TGTGCCAGCAGTCCTTGGGGGCTAGCGGGAATCACAGATACGCAGTATTTT
>-|TRBJ2-7|-|TRBV7-2
CASSSGGVFYEQYF
TGTGCCAGCAGCTCGGGTGGGGTTTTCTACGAGCAGTACTTC
>-|TRBJ2-3|-|TRBV6-5
CASTSDRPGRDTQYF
TGTGCCAGCACCTCAGACAGGCCGGGAAGGGATACGCAGTATTTT
>-|TRBJ1-4|TRBD1|TRBV6-1
CASSPDRVRLFF
TGTGCCAGCAGTCCGGACAGGGTCAGACTGTTTTTT
>few|TRBJ1-1|TRBD1|TRBV6-4
CATSDGTGLTEAFF
TGTGCCACCAGTGACGGGACAGGGCTCACTGAAGCTTTCTTT
>-|TRBJ2-7|-|TRBV5-1
CASSLRGDTSYEQYF
TGCGCCAGCAGCTTGAGGGGGGACACTTCCTACGAGCAGTACTTC
>-|TRBJ2-5|TRBD2|TRBV18
CASSPGGLVPQETQYF
TGTGCCAGCTCACCCGGGGGACTAGTCCCCCAAGAGACCCAGTACTTC
>few|TRBJ1-2|TRBD1|TRBV6-1
CASSPSGTGGYGYTF
TGTGCCAGCAGTCCTTCCGGGACAGGGGGCTATGGCTACACCTTC
>-|TRBJ2-6|-|TRBV9
CASSGPGPTSGANVLTF
TGTGCCAGCAGCGGCCCCGGGCCGACCTCTGGGGCCAACGTCCTGACTTTC
>few|TRBJ1-1|-|TRBV4-1
CASSQPNRVAGTEAFF
TGCGCCAGCAGCCAACCAAACAGGGTGGCGGGCACTGAAGCTTTCTTT
>few|TRBJ2-7|TRBD1|TRBV27
CASSDRGPTYEQYF
TGTGCCAGCAGTGACAGGGGGCCCACCTACGAGCAGTACTTC
>-|TRBJ1-6|-|TRBV21-1
CATPSEGHYNSPLHF
TGTGCCACCCCTAGTGAGGGGCACTATAATTCACCCCTCCACTTT
>-|TRBJ2-5|-|TRBV30
CAWSVGWKINPGETQYF
TGTGCCTGGAGTGTGGGTTGGAAAATCAACCCGGGGGAGACCCAGTACTTC
>-|TRBJ2-7|-|TRBV25-1
CASSESQGRYEQYF
TGTGCCAGCAGTGAAAGTCAGGGAAGGTACGAGCAGTACTTC
>many|TRBJ2-3|-|TRBV7-3
CASSPRPSTDTQYF
TGTGCCAGCAGCCCCCGGCCGAGCACAGATACGCAGTATTTT
>few|TRBJ2-7|-|TRBV11-3
CASSLRSEQYF
TGTGCCAGCAGCTTAAGGTCGGAGCAGTACTTC
>few|TRBJ2-7|TRBD2|TRBV7-2
CASSSSGAFDEQYF
TGTGCCAGCAGCTCTAGCGGGGCGTTCGACGAGCAGTACTTC
>-|TRBJ2-1|TRBD2|TRBV11-1
CASSLVAGGYNEQFF
TGTGCCAGCAGCTTAGTGGCGGGGGGGTACAATGAGCAGTTCTTC